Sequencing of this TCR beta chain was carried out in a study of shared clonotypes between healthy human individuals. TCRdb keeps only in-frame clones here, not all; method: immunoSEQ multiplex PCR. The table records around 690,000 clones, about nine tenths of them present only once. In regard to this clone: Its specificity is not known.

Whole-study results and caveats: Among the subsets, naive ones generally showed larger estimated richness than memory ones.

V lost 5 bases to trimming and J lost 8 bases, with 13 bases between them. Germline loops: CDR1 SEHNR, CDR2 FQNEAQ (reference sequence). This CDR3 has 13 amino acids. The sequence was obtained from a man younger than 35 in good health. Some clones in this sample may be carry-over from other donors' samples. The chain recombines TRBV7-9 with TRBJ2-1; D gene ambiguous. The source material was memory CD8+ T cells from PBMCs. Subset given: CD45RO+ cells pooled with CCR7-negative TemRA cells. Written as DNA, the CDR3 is TGTGCCAGCAGCCCGACCCGTTTGGATGAGCAGTTCTTC. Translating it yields CASSPTRLDEQFF.